This T cell receptor beta chain was identified during a study of cytomegalovirus exposure and HLA in healthy donors. This clone was seen a handful of times. This CDR3 spans 13 amino acids. Germline V gene sequence: CDR1 MNHEY, CDR2 SMNVEV (reference sequence). J lost 10 bases, V lost 3 bases, and 3 bases had no gene match. Primers: 60 Vbeta forward and 13 Jbeta reverse. The repertoire was sequenced with immunoSEQ multiplex PCR; TCRdb's copy has only in-frame clones and lacks some. The repertoire holds approximately 38,000 clones, with 82% as singletons. The genes are TRBV27 and TRBJ2-1; 10 positions agree with TRBD2. The sample was PBMCs. The clonotype comes from a woman younger than 30 in good health and CMV-seropositive. The CDR3 DNA reads as TGTGCCAGCAGTTTCATAGCGGGGGGCGAGCAGTTCTTC. Its protein product is CASSFIAGGEQFF.